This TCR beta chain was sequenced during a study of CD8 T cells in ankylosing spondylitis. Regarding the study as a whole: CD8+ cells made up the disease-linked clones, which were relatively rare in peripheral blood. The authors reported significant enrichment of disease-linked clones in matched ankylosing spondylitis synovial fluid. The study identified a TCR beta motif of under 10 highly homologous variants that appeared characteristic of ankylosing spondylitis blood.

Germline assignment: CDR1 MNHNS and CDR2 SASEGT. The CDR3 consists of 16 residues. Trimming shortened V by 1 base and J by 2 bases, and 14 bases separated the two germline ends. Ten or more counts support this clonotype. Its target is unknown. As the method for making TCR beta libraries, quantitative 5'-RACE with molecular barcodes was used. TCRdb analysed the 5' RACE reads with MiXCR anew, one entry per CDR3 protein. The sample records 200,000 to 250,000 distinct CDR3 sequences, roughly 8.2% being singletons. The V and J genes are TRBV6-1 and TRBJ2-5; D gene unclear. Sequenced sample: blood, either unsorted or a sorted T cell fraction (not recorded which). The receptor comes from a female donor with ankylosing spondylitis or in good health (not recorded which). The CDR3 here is CASSEEGWGYQETQYF. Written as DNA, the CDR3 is TGTGCCAGCAGTGAAGAAGGGTGGGGATATCAAGAGACCCAGTACTTC.